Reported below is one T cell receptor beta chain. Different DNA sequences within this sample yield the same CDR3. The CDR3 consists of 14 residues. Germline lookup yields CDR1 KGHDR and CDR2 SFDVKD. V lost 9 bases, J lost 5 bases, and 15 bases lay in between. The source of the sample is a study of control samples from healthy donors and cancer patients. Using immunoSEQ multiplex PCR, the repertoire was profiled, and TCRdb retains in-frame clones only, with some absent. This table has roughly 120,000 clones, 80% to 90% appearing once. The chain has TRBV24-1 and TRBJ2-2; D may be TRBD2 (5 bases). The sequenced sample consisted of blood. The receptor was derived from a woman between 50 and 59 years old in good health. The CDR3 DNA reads TGTGCCACCTCGGACTTTCTAAGAACCGGGGAGCTGTTTTTT. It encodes CATSDFLRTGELFF.